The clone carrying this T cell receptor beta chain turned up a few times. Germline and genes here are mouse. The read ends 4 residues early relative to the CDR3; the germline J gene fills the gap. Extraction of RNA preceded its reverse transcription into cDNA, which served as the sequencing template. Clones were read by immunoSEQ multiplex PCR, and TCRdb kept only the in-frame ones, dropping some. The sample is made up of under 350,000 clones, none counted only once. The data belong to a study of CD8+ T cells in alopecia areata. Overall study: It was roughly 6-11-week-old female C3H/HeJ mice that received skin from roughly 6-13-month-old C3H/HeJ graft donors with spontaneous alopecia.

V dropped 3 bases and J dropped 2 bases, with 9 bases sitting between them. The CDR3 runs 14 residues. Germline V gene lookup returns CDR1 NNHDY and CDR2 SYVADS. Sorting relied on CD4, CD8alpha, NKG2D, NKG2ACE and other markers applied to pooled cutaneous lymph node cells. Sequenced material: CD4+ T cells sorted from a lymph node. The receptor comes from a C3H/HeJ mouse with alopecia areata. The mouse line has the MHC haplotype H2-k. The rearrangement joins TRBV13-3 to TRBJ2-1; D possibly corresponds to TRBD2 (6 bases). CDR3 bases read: TGTGCCAGCAGTGCTGGGGTGTACTATGCT. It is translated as CASSAGVYYA. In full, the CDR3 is CASSAGVYYAEQFF.